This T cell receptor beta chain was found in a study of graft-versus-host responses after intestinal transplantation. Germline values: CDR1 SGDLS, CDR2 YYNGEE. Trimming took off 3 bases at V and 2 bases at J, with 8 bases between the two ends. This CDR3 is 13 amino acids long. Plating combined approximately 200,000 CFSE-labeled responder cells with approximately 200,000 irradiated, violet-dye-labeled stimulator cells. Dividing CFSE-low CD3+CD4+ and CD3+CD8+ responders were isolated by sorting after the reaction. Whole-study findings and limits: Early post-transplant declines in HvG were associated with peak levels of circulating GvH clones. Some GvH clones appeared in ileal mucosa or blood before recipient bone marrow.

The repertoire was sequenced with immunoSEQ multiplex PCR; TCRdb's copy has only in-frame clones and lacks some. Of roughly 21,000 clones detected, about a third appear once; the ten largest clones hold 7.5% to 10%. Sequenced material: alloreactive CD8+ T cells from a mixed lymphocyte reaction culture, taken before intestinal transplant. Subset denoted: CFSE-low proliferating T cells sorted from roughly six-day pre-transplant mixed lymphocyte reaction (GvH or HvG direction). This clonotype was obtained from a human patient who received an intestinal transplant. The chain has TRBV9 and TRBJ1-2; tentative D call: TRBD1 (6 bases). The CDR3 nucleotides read TGTGCCAGCAGCGGGGACACCAACTATGGCTACACCTTC. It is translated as CASSGDTNYGYTF.